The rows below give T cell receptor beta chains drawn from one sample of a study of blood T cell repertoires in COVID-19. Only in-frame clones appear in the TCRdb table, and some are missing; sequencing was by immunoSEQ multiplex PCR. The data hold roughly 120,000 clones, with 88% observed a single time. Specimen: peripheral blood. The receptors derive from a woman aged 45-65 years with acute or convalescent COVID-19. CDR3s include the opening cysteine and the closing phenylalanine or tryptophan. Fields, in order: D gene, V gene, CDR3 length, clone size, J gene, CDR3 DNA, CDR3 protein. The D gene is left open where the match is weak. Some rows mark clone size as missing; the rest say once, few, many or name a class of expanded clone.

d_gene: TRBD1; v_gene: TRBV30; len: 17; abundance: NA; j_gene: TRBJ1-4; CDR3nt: TGTGCCTGGAGTGTACCGGGACAGGGGGTTCCAAAGGAAAAACTGTTTTTT; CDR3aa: CAWSVPGQGVPKEKLFF
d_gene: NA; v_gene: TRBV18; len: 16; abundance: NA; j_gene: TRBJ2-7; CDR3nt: TGTGCCAGCTCACCACCCAACCAGGGAAACTCCTACGAGCAGTACTTC; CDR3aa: CASSPPNQGNSYEQYF
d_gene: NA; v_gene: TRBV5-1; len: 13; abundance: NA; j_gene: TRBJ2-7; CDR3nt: TGCGCCAGCAGCTCCGGAGGGGTTCGCGAGCAGTACTTC; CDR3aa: CASSSGGVREQYF
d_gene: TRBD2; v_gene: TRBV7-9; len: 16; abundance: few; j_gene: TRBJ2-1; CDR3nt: TGTGCCAGCAGCCCGGGGACTAGCGGGAGAAGAGATGAGCAGTTCTTC; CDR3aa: CASSPGTSGRRDEQFF
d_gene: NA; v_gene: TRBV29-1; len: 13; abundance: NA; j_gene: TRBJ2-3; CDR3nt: TGCAGCGTTGCAAAGACTTACACAGATACGCAGTATTTT; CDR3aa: CSVAKTYTDTQYF
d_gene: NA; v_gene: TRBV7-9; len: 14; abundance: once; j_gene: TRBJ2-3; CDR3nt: TGTGCCAGCAGCTTTACGAGGAGTACAGATACGCAGTATTTT; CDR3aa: CASSFTRSTDTQYF
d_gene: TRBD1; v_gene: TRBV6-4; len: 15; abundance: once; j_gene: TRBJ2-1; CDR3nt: TGTGCCAGCAGCCGAGGGACAGCCTCCTACAATGAGCAGTTCTTC; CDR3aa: CASSRGTASYNEQFF
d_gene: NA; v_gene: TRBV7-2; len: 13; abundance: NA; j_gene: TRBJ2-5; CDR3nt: TGTGCCAGCAGTCCCACTAGAGGAGAGACCCAGTACTTC; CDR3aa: CASSPTRGETQYF
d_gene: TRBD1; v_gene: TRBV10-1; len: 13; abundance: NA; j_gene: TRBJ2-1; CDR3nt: TGCGCCAGCAGCCCTCGGACAGGTTGGGAGCAGTTCTTC; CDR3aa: CASSPRTGWEQFF
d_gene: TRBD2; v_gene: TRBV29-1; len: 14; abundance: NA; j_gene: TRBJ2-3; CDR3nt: TGCAGCGCCGCGTTGAGAGCGGGGCGAGATACGCAGTATTTT; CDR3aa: CSAALRAGRDTQYF
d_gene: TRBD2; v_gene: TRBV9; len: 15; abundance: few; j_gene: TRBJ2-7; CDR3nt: TGTGCCAGCAGCGTAGTTCCTGGGACTAGCTACGAGCAGTACTTC; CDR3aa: CASSVVPGTSYEQYF
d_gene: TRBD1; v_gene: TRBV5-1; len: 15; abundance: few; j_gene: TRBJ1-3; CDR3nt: TGCGCCAGCAGCCCAAGACAGGGAACTGGAAACACCATATATTTT; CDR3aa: CASSPRQGTGNTIYF
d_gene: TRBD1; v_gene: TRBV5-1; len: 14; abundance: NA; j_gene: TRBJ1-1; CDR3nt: TGCGCCAGCAGCTCTCGACAGGGGGGCCCTGAAGCTTTCTTT; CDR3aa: CASSSRQGGPEAFF
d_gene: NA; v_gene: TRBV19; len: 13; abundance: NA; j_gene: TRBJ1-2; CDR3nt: TGTGCCAGTAGAAGAGGACTGGGCTATGGCTACACCTTC; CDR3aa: CASRRGLGYGYTF
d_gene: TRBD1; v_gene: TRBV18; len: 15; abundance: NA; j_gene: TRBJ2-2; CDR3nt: TGTGCCAGCTCACGGGACAGGGGGAACACCGGGGAGCTGTTTTTT; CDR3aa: CASSRDRGNTGELFF
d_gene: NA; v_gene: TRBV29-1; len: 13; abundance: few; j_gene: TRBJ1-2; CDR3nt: TGCAGCGTAGCCCCTGACGGGGAGTATGGCTACACCTTC; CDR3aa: CSVAPDGEYGYTF
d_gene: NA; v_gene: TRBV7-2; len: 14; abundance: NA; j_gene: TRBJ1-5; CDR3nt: TGTGCCAGCAGCCCTCGGACTGGCAATCAGCCCCAGCATTTT; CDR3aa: CASSPRTGNQPQHF
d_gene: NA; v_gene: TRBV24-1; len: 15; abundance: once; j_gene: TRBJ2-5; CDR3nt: TGTGCCACCAGTGACCACAGGACGATCCAAGAGACCCAGTACTTC; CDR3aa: CATSDHRTIQETQYF
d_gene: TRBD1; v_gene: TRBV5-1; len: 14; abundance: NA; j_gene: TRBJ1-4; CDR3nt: TGCGCCAGCAGGCCGACAGGGGCAAATGAAAAACTGTTTTTT; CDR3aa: CASRPTGANEKLFF
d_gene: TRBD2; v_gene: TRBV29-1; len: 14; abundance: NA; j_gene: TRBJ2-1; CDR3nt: TGCAGCTCCTTTAGCGGGAGTAGGGGGAATGAGCAGTTCTTC; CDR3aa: CSSFSGSRGNEQFF
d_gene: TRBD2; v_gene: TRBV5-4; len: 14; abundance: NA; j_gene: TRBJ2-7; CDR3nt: TGTGCCAGCAGCTTGGGCGGGAGAGCTTACGAGCAGTACTTC; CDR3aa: CASSLGGRAYEQYF
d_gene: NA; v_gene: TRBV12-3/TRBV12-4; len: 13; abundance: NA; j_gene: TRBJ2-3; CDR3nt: TGTGCCAGCAGTTTAAGCCCCGGAGATACGCAGTATTTT; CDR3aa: CASSLSPGDTQYF
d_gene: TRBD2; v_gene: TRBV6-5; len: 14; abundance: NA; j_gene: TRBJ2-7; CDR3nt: TGTGCCAGCAGTTCTAGCGGGAGGGTCCACGAGCAGTACTTC; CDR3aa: CASSSSGRVHEQYF